This section outlines one TCR beta chain sequence together with its context. The method was immunoSEQ multiplex PCR; TCRdb's version includes in-frame clones alone and lacks a portion of them. The top ten hold less than 0.65% of the sample, which has 60,000 to 85,000 clones, 94% seen once. This record belongs to a study of T cell changes during pregnancy in multiple sclerosis. Between the trimmed V and J ends, which lost 4 bases and 2 bases, there was a span of 15 bases. The CDR3 length is 15 residues. CDR1 SGDLS and CDR2 YYNGEE come from the germline V gene. The sample was peripheral blood, taken in the third trimester of pregnancy. The receptor was isolated from a female donor with multiple sclerosis, enrolled in a pregnancy study. This rearrangement joins TRBV9 to TRBJ1-2, with D perhaps TRBD1 (6 bases). CDR3 in DNA: TGTGCCAGCAGCTCCCATGAGGGGGGGAACTATGGCTACACCTTC. Translating gives CASSSHEGGNYGYTF.